Given below is one TCR beta chain in context. Its antigen remains unidentified. Within one base of it there is no much larger clone, and no base qualities were kept. The cohort comprised hundreds of healthy bone marrow donors. At the time of sampling, every cohort member was nominally healthy, though immune exposures that went unrecorded were likely present. The donor was CMV seronegative and was included in the group of a few hundred seronegative cohort members. A peripheral blood sample was collected from each donor, and TCR beta sequencing was performed on peripheral blood mononuclear cells. Genomic DNA extraction from the blood cell samples was performed with the Qiagen DNeasy Blood Extraction Kit. The data derive from a study of cytomegalovirus exposure and HLA in healthy donors (dated 2017 in TCRdb). In terms of the full investigation: An earlier analysis of some 550 of the donors reported 250 to 350 Gb of sequence data and about 100 million unique TCR beta sequences from roughly 200 million T cells. The number of typed donors differed by locus: about 629-630 for A, B, C, DRB1 and DQB1; 500 to 550 for DQA1; approximately 600 for DPA1; and approximately 450 for DPB1. In a later genetic analysis, genome-wide SNP genotypes for about three fifths of the 666 donors were used, and that subset was treated as a discovery cohort. Of the roughly 400 genotyped donors, 65% to 90% were placed in the genetic ancestry cluster associated with self-reported Caucasian donors. About 300 gigabases of sequencing data and approximately 80 million unique TCR sequences were included in an early release covering roughly 700 HLA-typed donors. HLA typing included class I and class II loci at four-digit resolution. To study patterns of TCR occurrence, a later analysis re-analyzed previously published TCR beta repertoires from 500 to 850 donors and added high-resolution HLA genotyping. In an earlier analysis of 587 of the donors, high-throughput TCR beta sequencing was used to judge whether each TCR beta V gene segment behaved as functional or pseudogenic. In the later analysis, no new phenotypic data were used to find candidate immune exposures; instead, reliance was placed on TCR beta sequences and their occurrence across donors. In addition to the first cohort of approximately 650 subjects, a separate validation cohort of over 90 different subjects was used. Several DR-DQ haplotypes were treated as single units for association and clustering because of strong linkage in the cohort. Alongside the repertoire data, information on donor age, sex, ethnicity and CMV serostatus was compiled. The study was designed to test whether signatures of past pathogen exposure could be identified by cataloging public T cell receptors. To predict cytomegalovirus infection status, the study combined high-throughput TCR immunosequencing, statistical association of individual TCRs with disease status, and machine learning. All discovery cohort repertoires had been generated on a single sequencing platform. On average, approximately 250,000 unique TCR beta nucleotide sequences were sequenced per donor among more than 350 genotyped donors of the cohort, with roughly 18% of those sequences being non-productive. Using immunosequencing, the study profiled T cell repertoires from roughly 650 subjects and related those repertoires to cytomegalovirus serostatus. Paper-wide results and their limitations: The authors suggested that the approach could potentially be extended to other disease states and immunological phenotypes. In a later analysis, HLA-associated TCR beta chains showed more clonal expansion and lower generation probabilities than non-associated chains that were equally common. A few of the identified cytomegalovirus-associated TCR beta chains were confirmed in vitro to be specific for cytomegalovirus antigens. At a false discovery rate of 0.05, a later analysis linked roughly 17,000 TCR beta sequences to specific HLA alleles. For the cohort, immune exposure information was limited to CMV serostatus. Over 15 rarely observed V segments, including chromosome 9 orphons, were excluded from the earlier analysis of several hundred of the donors because counts were too low. The study listed 164 TCR beta chains as associated with cytomegalovirus. This cohort had only TCR beta chains sequenced, and the lack of alpha or paired-chain data limited which features could be detected. In a later genetic analysis, fewer N-insertions in productive TCRs were reported among donors in an Asian-associated ancestry cluster than the roughly 640-donor mean. In a later genetic analysis, a missense DCLRE1C variant was associated with V-gene and J-gene trimming of TCR beta chains, and the association was replicated in an independent cohort. In a later analysis, TCR association rates were found to vary across HLA loci, with the most associated TCRs seen for DRB1 alleles and the fewest for HLA-C alleles. Most TCR sequences were observed very rarely across donors, whereas some public TCRs were present in many individuals. A later analysis found that most CMV-associated TCR beta chains appeared HLA-restricted, with HLA associations seemingly driven largely by CMV exposure. A further reported finding was that TCR beta sequences accurately predicted the HLA-A and HLA-B alleles for most subjects in the first cohort. Presence/absence analyses assumed roughly uniform sequencing depth across donors, an assumption that may not hold. Some IMGT-functional V segments, including TRBV6-2 and TRBV6-3, could not be told apart with the 87-base-pair reads, so those segments were excluded. When HLA alleles, especially DR and DQ, strongly co-occurred, attributing TCR associations to individual alleles was difficult. Linkage disequilibrium might explain the correlated functional status among segregating V segments, but an unknown experimental factor could not be ruled out. In a later analysis, several top co-occurrence clusters were reported to appear linked to parvovirus B19, influenza, CMV and Epstein-Barr virus. In an earlier analysis of approximately 590 of the donors, most TCR beta V segments appeared in productive rearrangements about 87% or about 30% of the time, broadly matching IMGT annotations. The sequencing pipeline was judged likely to have produced a cluster of highly shared sequence variants as a technical artifact. The classifier was reported to diagnose cytomegalovirus status with high specificity and sensitivity in both the original and validation cohorts. Because some donors lacked HLA typing at each locus, the association tests relied only on the typed subset.

Library method: the immunoSEQ multiplex PCR assay. The multiplex PCR relied on a mix of 60 forward primers for TCR Vbeta segments and 13 reverse primers for TCR Jbeta segments. The CDR3 region of rearranged TCR beta genes was amplified from genomic DNA by a multiplex PCR assay. Amplified TCR beta libraries were sequenced as 87-base-pair reads on the Illumina HiSeq System. The authors processed their data as follows. A later analysis counted some 74 million unique TCR beta chains across the 650 to 700 repertoires, and around 9.9 million of these chains were shared by at least two donors. To remove PCR and sequencing errors, raw reads were error-corrected and collapsed into unique sequences using a nearest-neighbor algorithm that merged closely related sequences. To assign V, D and J gene segments, CDR3 sequences were aligned to IMGT reference sequences. Each retained sequence needed at least a six-nucleotide match to both a V gene segment and a J gene segment. A rearrangement was called productive if the CDR3 had no stop codons and remained in frame with V and J, and every other rearrangement was called non-productive. CDR3 was defined by IMGT convention, running from the second conserved V-encoded cysteine to the conserved J-encoded phenylalanine. The earlier analysis of about 640 of the donors excluded any sequence lacking an unambiguous match to a single V gene segment. In an earlier analysis of about 590 of the donors, a V segment was called functional when productive rearrangements were above 56.7%, and segregating when the standard deviation between donors exceeded 5%. To diagnose cytomegalovirus status from the catalog of TCR beta chain sequences, a statistical classification framework was built. In a later analysis, V and J genes were assigned by comparing TCR nucleotide sequences against IMGT/GENE-DB human TR gene sequences. Using the TCRdist pipeline, a later analysis assigned CDR3 sequences along with most-parsimonious VDJ recombination scenarios. A later analysis defined each TCR beta chain by its CDR3 amino acid sequence plus V-gene family, and excluded reads lacking a unique V-gene family. In a later analysis, 550 to 650 highly shared, low-generation-probability nucleotide sequences were removed to address suspected cross-contamination and a sequencing artifact. For each public chain, a later analysis derived a clonal expansion index from normalized ranks of inferred template counts within each repertoire. A later analysis computed generation probabilities with a VDJ recombination model fitted to out-of-frame rearrangements, and checked the results against IGoR. Hypergeometric tests were used in a later analysis to score TCR-TCR, TCR-HLA and TCR-CMV co-occurrence, with a repertoire-size bias correction applied to the TCR pairs. False discovery rates were estimated in a later analysis by permuting HLA or CMV assignments 20 times. A later analysis grouped co-occurring TCRs with DBSCAN, adding TCRdist sequence similarity when clustering within HLA-allele-positive subsets. For co-occurrence clustering, repertoires with fewer than 30,000 or more than 120,000 public chains were excluded, along with five repertoires with anomalous nucleotide sharing. Not all clones reach the TCRdb copy of this immuneACCESS table, which keeps in-frame sequences only. Checked studies attribute under half of the gap to unresolved V genes and leave the rest unexplained. Clone size and the V and J calls come from that table; the DNA yielded D and trimming. The sample includes some 200,000 clones, with 75% to 80% observed a single time. The ten largest clonotypes hold approximately 2.9% of the sample.

The CDR3 sequence holds 15 residues, the cysteine and phenylalanine included. Just the 45-base CDR3 DNA is kept, in frame starting at base 1. V lost 4 bases and J lost 4 bases, and the count of bases not matched to a germline gene is 4. Sequences SGDLS (CDR1) and YYNGEE (CDR2) are obtained from the germline V gene. Rearrangement joined TRBV9 to TRBJ2-3; 12 central nucleotides agree with TRBD1. Source material: PBMCs. This clonotype was sampled from a female donor in good health and CMV-seronegative. CDR3 region: CASSLGQGAADTQYF. The base sequence is TGTGCCAGCAGCTTGGGACAGGGGGCGGCAGATACGCAGTATTTT. With the portions outside the CDR3 filled from the reference TRBV9 and TRBJ2-3 genes, the complete variable region becomes DSGVTQTPKHLITATGQRVTLRCSPRSGDLSVYWYQQSLDQGLQFLIQYYNGEERAKGNILERFSAQQFPDLHSELNLSSLELGDSALYFCASSLGQGAADTQYFGPGTRLTVL.